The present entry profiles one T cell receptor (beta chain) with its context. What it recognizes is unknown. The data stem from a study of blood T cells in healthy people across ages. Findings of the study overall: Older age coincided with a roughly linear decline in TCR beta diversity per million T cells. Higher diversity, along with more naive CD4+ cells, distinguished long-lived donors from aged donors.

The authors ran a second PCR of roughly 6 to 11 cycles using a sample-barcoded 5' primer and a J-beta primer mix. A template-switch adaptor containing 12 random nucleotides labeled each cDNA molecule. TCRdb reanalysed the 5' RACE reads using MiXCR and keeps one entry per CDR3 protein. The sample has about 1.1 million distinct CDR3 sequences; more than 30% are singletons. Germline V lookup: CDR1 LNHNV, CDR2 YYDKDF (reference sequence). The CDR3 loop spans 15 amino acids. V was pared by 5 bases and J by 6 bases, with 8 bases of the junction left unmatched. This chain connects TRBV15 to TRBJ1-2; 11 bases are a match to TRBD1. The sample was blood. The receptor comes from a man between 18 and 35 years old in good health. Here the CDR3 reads CATSSRTGGADGYTF. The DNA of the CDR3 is TGTGCCACCAGCTCCCGGACAGGGGGCGCGGATGGCTACACCTTC.